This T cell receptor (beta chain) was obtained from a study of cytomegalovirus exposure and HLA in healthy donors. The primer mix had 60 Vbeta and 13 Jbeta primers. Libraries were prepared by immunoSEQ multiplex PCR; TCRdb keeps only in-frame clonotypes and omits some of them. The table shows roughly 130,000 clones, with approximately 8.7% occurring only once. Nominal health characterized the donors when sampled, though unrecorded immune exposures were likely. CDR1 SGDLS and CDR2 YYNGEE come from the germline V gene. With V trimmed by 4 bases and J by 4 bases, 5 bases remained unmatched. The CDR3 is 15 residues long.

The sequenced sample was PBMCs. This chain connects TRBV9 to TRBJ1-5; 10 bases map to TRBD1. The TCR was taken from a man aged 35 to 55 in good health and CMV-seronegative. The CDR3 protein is CASSLGQGGNQPQHF. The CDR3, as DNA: TGTGCCAGCAGCCTTGGACAGGGGGGAAATCAGCCCCAGCATTTT.